The 23 T cell receptor beta chains below were found in one sample sequenced in a study of identical twins. TCRdb itself ran the 5' RACE reads through MiXCR, one entry per CDR3 protein. The table shows 1,800,000 or so distinct CDR3 sequences, with about 30% occurring only once. The sample comprised cord blood. These receptors were taken from a newborn girl in good health.

The chain carries TRBV4-2 and TRBJ2-3; 12 positions agree with TRBD2. Trimming cost V 2 bases and J 6 bases; bases outside gene matches: 9. This CDR3 contains 17 residues. Per germline, CDR1 LGHNA and CDR2 YNFKEQ. In nucleotides, the CDR3 is TGTGCCAGCAGCCAAACCAAACTAGCGGGAGGCGGGGATACGCAGTATTTT. It is translated as CASSQTKLAGGGDTQYF.

This clonotype was counted a few times. The rearrangement links TRBV9 to TRBJ2-5; tentative D call: TRBD2 (5 bases). The germline V and J ends were trimmed by 0 bases and 5 bases, with 14 bases remaining between them. The CDR3 runs to 15 residues. Germline CDR1 is SGDLS and CDR2 is YYNGEE. The CDR3 DNA sequence: TGTGCCAGCAGCGTAGTTGACTATCCCCCGGAGACCCAGTACTTC. It translates to CASSVVDYPPETQYF. The full variable domain, its missing parts supplied by reference TRBV9 and TRBJ2-5, is DSGVTQTPKHLITATGQRVTLRCSPRSGDLSVYWYQQSLDQGLQFLIQYYNGEERAKGNILERFSAQQFPDLHSELNLSSLELGDSALYFCASSVVDYPPETQYFGPGTRLLVL.

This chain links TRBV14 with TRBJ1-2; D might be TRBD1 (5 bases). Germline V gene lookup returns CDR1 SGHDN and CDR2 FVKESK. The CDR3 spans 13 residues. V was trimmed by 7 bases and J by 4 bases, leaving 13 bases between them. CDR3 residues: CASIHGAPYGYTF. The CDR3 nucleotides read TGTGCCAGCATCCATGGGGCACCCTATGGCTACACCTTC.

This clonotype was detected a few times. CDR3 sequence: CASRFWETDTQYF. The CDR3 region has the DNA TGTGCCAGCAGGTTCTGGGAAACAGATACGCAGTATTTT. J is TRBJ2-3 and V is TRBV12-3 or TRBV12-4, with D hard to call. The CDR3 length is 13 residues. V was trimmed by 6 bases and J by 3 bases, leaving 10 bases between them.

This clonotype came up once. The CDR3 end shows no conserved phenylalanine or tryptophan, and so a read error is likely. The chain employs TRBV7-9 and TRBJ2-7; tentative D call: TRBD1 (5 bases). Between the trimmed V and J ends, which lost 3 bases and 4 bases, there was a span of 7 bases. The CDR3 runs to 12 residues. Germline CDR1 and CDR2: SEHNR and FQNEAQ (reference sequence). The CDR3 here is CASSFSGYEQYL. The CDR3 DNA is TGTGCCAGCAGCTTTTCAGGGTACGAGCAGTACTTA.

This clonotype has more than one count but fewer than ten. The CDR3 coding sequence is TGCGCCAGCAGCTTGAAAACATACAGCCTCCAAGAGACCCAGTACTTC. Its translation: CASSLKTYSLQETQYF. The chain is built from TRBV5-1 and TRBJ2-5; D is unresolved. Germline CDR1 reads SGHRS; CDR2 reads YFSETQ. V shed 1 base and J shed 1 base, with 14 bases lying between them. This CDR3 region has 16 residues.

The V call is TRBV28, the J call TRBJ1-4, with D unresolved. V lost 7 bases, J lost 0 bases, and 9 bases lay in between. The CDR3 sequence is 14 residues long. Germline CDR1 and CDR2: MDHEN and SYDVKM. The chain's CDR3 is CASTPSATNEKLFF. The DNA of the CDR3 is TGTGCCAGCACCCCCAGTGCAACTAATGAAAAACTGTTTTTT.

This clonotype was detected only a few times. The V call is TRBV4-1, the J call TRBJ1-2, with a possible D match to TRBD1 (5 bases). Germline CDR1 and CDR2: MGHRA and YSYEKL. V lost 6 bases, J lost 2 bases, and 13 bases lay in between. The CDR3 loop spans 14 amino acids. The CDR3 DNA follows: TGCGCCAGCAGAAACCAGGGAGTCAACTATGGCTACACCTTC. This encodes CASRNQGVNYGYTF.

V is TRBV6-7 and J is TRBJ1-3, with a possible D match to TRBD1 (5 bases). TRBV6-7 is placed among ORFs of uncertain function. The CDR3 has 18 residues. With 2 bases removed from V and 1 base from J, the gap between germline ends came to 18 bases. The CDR3 coding sequence is TGTGCCAGCAGTTACCCTGCTTCCCGACAGAGATCTGGAAACACCATATATTTT. Protein: CASSYPASRQRSGNTIYF.

The J gene is TRBJ1-2, the V gene TRBV20-1, with TRBD1 identical over 10 bases. From germline, CDR1 is DFQATT and CDR2 SNEGSKA (reference sequence). The J segment lost 4 bases and the V segment lost 0 bases, leaving 8 bases of the junction unmatched. This CDR3 is built from 16 residues. CDR3 residues: CSARDRGQGPAYGYTF. The CDR3 bases are TGCAGTGCTAGAGACCGGGGACAGGGGCCTGCCTATGGCTACACCTTC.

This chain joins TRBV5-1 and TRBJ2-3, with D maybe TRBD2 (5 bases). CDR3 length: 14 residues. Germline lookup yields CDR1 SGHRS and CDR2 YFSETQ. Trimming removed 1 base from V and 4 bases from J, with 10 bases in between. The CDR3, as DNA: TGCGCCAGCAGCTTGTCGGGGTTGGCAGATACGCAGTATTTT. Residues: CASSLSGLADTQYF.

Only a few counts were recorded for this clonotype. This chain joins TRBV6-5 and TRBJ1-4, with 7 bases that match TRBD1. V trimming: 4 bases; J trimming: 4 bases; junction bases outside the gene matches: 6. CDR1 is MNHEY, CDR2 SVGAGI, per germline. The CDR3 sequence is 15 residues long. The CDR3 coding sequence is TGTGCCAGCAGTTCGCGACAGGGACTTAATGAAAAACTGTTTTTT. It is translated as CASSSRQGLNEKLFF.

The chain carries TRBV20-1 and TRBJ1-6; 8 bases match TRBD1. This CDR3 has 13 amino acids. V lost 6 bases and J lost 6; bases outside the gene matches: 4. The germline V gene has CDR1 DFQATT and CDR2 SNEGSKA (reference sequence). The CDR3, as DNA: TGCAGTGCCGACAGGGGTCTTAATTCACCCCTCCACTTT. Translating it yields CSADRGLNSPLHF.

The rearrangement uses TRBV29-1 and TRBJ1-1; the D is unclear. Germline CDR1 reads SQVTM; CDR2 reads ANQGSEA. V dropped 4 bases and J dropped 1 base, with 13 bases sitting between them. This CDR3 contains 14 residues. The CDR3 DNA reads TGCAGCGTTGGAGGCGGACGGACGAACACTGAAGCTTTCTTT. This gives the protein CSVGGGRTNTEAFF.

In this sample, this clonotype turned up a few times. The J gene is TRBJ1-5, the V gene TRBV12-3 or TRBV12-4; D is unclear. The CDR3 has 14 residues. V was trimmed by 3 bases and J by 0 bases, leaving 6 bases between them. The CDR3 protein is CASSFLVSNQPQHF. The CDR3 DNA is TGTGCCAGCAGTTTTTTGGTTAGCAATCAGCCCCAGCATTTT.

This clonotype occurred a few times. The J gene is TRBJ2-1, the V gene TRBV2; 7 bases fit TRBD2. Germline V gene lookup returns CDR1 SNHLY and CDR2 FYNNEI. The CDR3 consists of 15 residues. J lost 4 bases, V lost 6 bases, and 9 bases had no gene match. CDR3 coding DNA: TGTGCCAGCAGACTTTCTAGCGGAGCGTACAATGAGCAGTTCTTC. The encoded protein is CASRLSSGAYNEQFF.

A word on this clonotype: The junction shows a germline mismatch at one end, possibly a read error. The rearrangement uses TRBV5-1 and TRBJ2-3; no definite D call. The CDR3 has 14 residues. CDR1 SGHRS and CDR2 YFSETQ come from the germline V gene. The CDR3 coding sequence is TGCTCCAGCAGCTTGGCCGGCAGCACAGATACGCAGTATTTT. Translation: CSSSLAGSTDTQYF.

This clonotype was seen more than once but under ten times. V and J are TRBV10-3 and TRBJ2-1; a possible D gene is TRBD2 (5 bases). Per the germline V gene, CDR1 is ENHRY and CDR2 is SYGVKD. Trimming took off 3 bases at V and 6 bases at J, with 9 bases between the two ends. The CDR3 totals 13 residues. In DNA, the CDR3 is TGTGCCATCAGTGAAGGACTCCTCAATGAGCAGTTCTTC. Translation: CAISEGLLNEQFF.

This clonotype was counted many times. The chain uses TRBV29-1 and TRBJ2-5, with D perhaps matching TRBD2 (5 bases). CDR3 length: 14 residues. The germline CDR1 and CDR2 sequences are SQVTM and ANQGSEA. Deletions cut 2 bases from V and 5 bases from J, with 15 bases between. The CDR3 sequence: CSVELRGSPETQYF. CDR3 sequence (DNA): TGCAGCGTTGAACTCAGAGGGAGTCCGGAGACCCAGTACTTC.

The CDR3 region is CASRATGTKGLGAFF. CDR3 DNA sequence: TGTGCCAGCAGGGCTACCGGGACAAAAGGACTAGGAGCTTTCTTT. The chain is built from TRBV2 and TRBJ1-1, with a weak D call TRBD1 (6 bases). Germline CDR1 SNHLY, CDR2 FYNNEI. This CDR3 region has 15 residues. Trimming took 6 bases from V and 10 from J, leaving 24 bases between them.

A few counts support this clonotype. The gene calls are TRBV20-1 and TRBJ2-4; the D is unclear. The CDR3 consists of 14 residues. V dropped 3 bases and J dropped 0 bases, with 9 bases sitting between them. The V gene's germline CDR1 is DFQATT and CDR2 SNEGSKA (reference sequence). DNA of the CDR3: TGCAGTGCTAGGAGCCAATTAGCCAAAAACATTCAGTACTTC. This encodes CSARSQLAKNIQYF.

A remark on this clonotype: The CDR3 ends on some other residue instead of the conserved phenylalanine or tryptophan, so this is likely a read error. V is TRBV6-6 and J is TRBJ2-6, with 7 bases matching TRBD1. Trimming cost V 0 bases and J 3 bases; bases outside gene matches: 2. Germline CDR1 is MNHNY and CDR2 is SVGAGI (reference sequence). CDR3 length: 16 residues. CDR3 DNA sequence: TGTGCCAGCAGTTACTCGACAGGGTTTGGGGCCAACGTCCTGACTCTC. It specifies CASSYSTGFGANVLTL.

This chain joins TRBV27 and TRBJ1-1; tentatively, D is TRBD1 (5 bases). Trimming removed 10 bases at V and 5 bases at J, with 20 bases between. From germline, CDR1 is MNHEY and CDR2 SMNVEV (reference sequence). The CDR3 is 14 residues long. The CDR3 DNA reads TGTGCCACCCAATTGACAGCGACGGCGACTGAAGCTTTCTTT. Translating it yields CATQLTATATEAFF.